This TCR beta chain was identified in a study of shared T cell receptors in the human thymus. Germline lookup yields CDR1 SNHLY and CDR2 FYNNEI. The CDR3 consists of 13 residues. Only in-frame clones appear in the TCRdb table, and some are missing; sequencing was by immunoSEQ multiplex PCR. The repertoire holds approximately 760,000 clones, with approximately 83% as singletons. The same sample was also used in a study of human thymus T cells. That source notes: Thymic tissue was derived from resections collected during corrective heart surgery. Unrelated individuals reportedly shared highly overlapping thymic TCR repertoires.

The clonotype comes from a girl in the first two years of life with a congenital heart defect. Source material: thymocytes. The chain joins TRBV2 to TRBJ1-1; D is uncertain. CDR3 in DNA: TGTGCTCCCCCGGGCGGGTCGAACACTGAAGCTTTCTTT. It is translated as CAPPGGSNTEAFF.